This entry lists 25 T cell receptor beta chains sequenced from one sample in a study of T cells expressing NK-cell markers. With the 5' RACE reads reprocessed, TCRdb shows one record per CDR3 protein and no DNA. The sample has 350,000 to 450,000 distinct CDR3 sequences. Material for sequencing was blood T cells: a sorted CD56 or NKG2C T cell subset, CD4+ or CD8+ T cells, or bulk PBMC T cells (not recorded which). All receptors come from a man aged 18-70 years in good health.

The V call is TRBV2, the J call TRBJ2-7. Germline CDR1 reads SNHLY; CDR2 reads FYNNEI. The CDR3 runs to 15 residues. CDR3 region: CASSEAGRGAYEQYF. The full variable domain, its missing parts supplied by reference TRBV2 and TRBJ2-7, is EPEVTQTPSHQVTQMGQEVILRCVPISNHLYFYWYRQILGQKVEFLVSFYNNEISEKSEIFDDQFSVERPDGSNFTLKIRSTKLEDSAMYFCASSEAGRGAYEQYFGPGTRLTVT.

The chain couples TRBV14 to TRBJ2-3. The CDR3 runs to 17 residues. Germline lookup yields CDR1 SGHDN and CDR2 FVKESK. This chain's CDR3 is CASSQDRGRPSTDTQYF.

The V call is TRBV7-7, the J call TRBJ2-5; the D call of TRBD1 rests on TCRdb alone, since no DNA is present to check it. Germline V gene sequence: CDR1 SSHAT, CDR2 FNYEAQ (reference sequence). The CDR3 has 14 residues. CDR3 residues: CASSVNRGLETQYF.

This rearrangement joins TRBV12-3 or TRBV12-4 to TRBJ2-7. The CDR3 extends over 15 amino acids. CDR3 loop: CASSLVGSKPYEQYF.

This chain uses TRBV20-1 with TRBJ2-6; lacking DNA, the TRBD2 call made by TCRdb goes unchecked. CDR3 length: 17 residues. Germline CDR1 DFQATT, CDR2 SNEGSKA (reference sequence). The CDR3 here is CSASVGSGGAGANVLTF.

The rearrangement joins TRBV4-2 to TRBJ2-6; absent DNA, TCRdb's TRBD1 call cannot be checked. CDR3 length: 19 amino acids. Germline CDR1 and CDR2: LGHNA and YNFKEQ. The CDR3 is CASSLLPGQGISGANVLTF.

CDR3 amino acids: CASRQGGSSYNEQFF. The chain is built from TRBV4-1 and TRBJ2-1. Per the germline V gene, CDR1 is MGHRA and CDR2 is YSYEKL. The CDR3 extends over 15 amino acids.

The chain joins TRBV12-3 or TRBV12-4 to TRBJ1-4. CDR3 length: 13 amino acids. CDR3 amino acids: CASSLLGGEKLFF.

The chain employs TRBV7-9 and TRBJ2-2; TCRdb selects TRBD2, and the lack of DNA leaves this call unchecked. The CDR3 spans 17 residues. The germline gives CDR1 SEHNR, CDR2 FQNEAQ (reference sequence). This CDR3 is CASSLAQTSGGTGELFF.

This chain connects TRBV11-1 to TRBJ2-7; the D call from TCRdb, TRBD1, cannot be confirmed without DNA. The germline V gene encodes CDR1 SGHAT and CDR2 FQDESV (reference sequence). CDR3 length: 13 amino acids. This CDR3 is CASSPLWGGEQYF. Together with reference TRBV11-1 and TRBJ2-7, the CDR3 gives the full variable domain: EAEVAQSPRYKITEKSQAVAFWCDPISGHATLYWYRQILGQGPELLVQFQDESVVDDSQLPKDRFSAERLKGVDSTLKIQPAELGDSAMYLCASSPLWGGEQYFGPGTRLTVT.

The J gene is TRBJ1-2, the V gene TRBV19; the D call of TRBD1 rests on TCRdb alone, since no DNA is present to check it. This CDR3 is 15 amino acids long. The germline gives CDR1 LNHDA, CDR2 SQIVND (reference sequence). The CDR3 loop reads CASSMNSQGSYGYTF. The complete variable domain, with remaining parts taken from reference TRBV19 and TRBJ1-2, reads DGGITQSPKYLFRKEGQNVTLSCEQNLNHDAMYWYRQDPGQGLRLIYYSQIVNDFQKGDIAEGYSVSREKKESFPLTVTSAQKNPTAFYLCASSMNSQGSYGYTFGSGTRLTVV.

The J gene is TRBJ2-1, the V gene TRBV7-8. This CDR3 has 15 residues. The germline gives CDR1 SGHVS, CDR2 FQNEAQ. The CDR3 sequence is CASSLTPSSYNEQFF.

The V gene is TRBV9, the J gene TRBJ2-1; TCRdb's D gene call, TRBD1, goes unchecked for lack of DNA. The CDR3 covers 13 residues. Germline values: CDR1 SGDLS, CDR2 YYNGEE. The CDR3 region is CASSPGRAAEQFF.

The chain combines TRBV7-8 with TRBJ1-2; there is no DNA to check the TCRdb D call of TRBD1. CDR3 length equals 16 residues. Germline lookup yields CDR1 SGHVS and CDR2 FQNEAQ. The CDR3 sequence is CASSPRWDSLNYGYTF. The complete variable domain, with remaining parts taken from reference TRBV7-8 and TRBJ1-2, reads GAGVSQSPRYKVAKRGQDVALRCDPISGHVSLFWYQQALGQGPEFLTYFQNEAQLDKSGLPSDRFFAERPEGSVSTLKIQRTQQEDSAVYLCASSPRWDSLNYGYTFGSGTRLTVV.

This chain uses TRBV7-3 with TRBJ2-3. Germline V gives CDR1 SGHTA, CDR2 FQGTGA. The CDR3 runs to 12 residues. This CDR3 reads CASSLDGLTQYF. Variable domain in full (rest from reference TRBV7-3 and TRBJ2-3): GAGVSQTPSNKVTEKGKYVELRCDPISGHTALYWYRQSLGQGPEFLIYFQGTGAADDSGLPNDRFFAVRPEGSVSTLKIQRTERGDSAVYLCASSLDGLTQYFGPGTRLTVL.

The chain is built from TRBV7-2 and TRBJ2-3; TCRdb designates TRBD1, a call that cannot be tested without DNA. Germline V CDR1 and CDR2: SGHTA, FQGNSA. The CDR3 covers 15 residues. CDR3: CASTSGQGATDTQYF.

The V and J genes are TRBV6-5 and TRBJ2-1; TCRdb indicates TRBD1, and absent DNA this call remains unverified. Per germline, CDR1 MNHEY and CDR2 SVGAGI. The length of the CDR3 is 16 residues. The CDR3 loop reads CASSSPLRERYGEQFF.

V usage is TRBV18 and J usage is TRBJ1-6; TCRdb names TRBD1, which stays unverified in the absence of DNA. CDR1 and CDR2 (germline): KGHSH, LQKENI. The CDR3 is 15 amino acids. CDR3 region: CASSPSTGSDSPLHF.

This chain connects TRBV4-1 to TRBJ2-5; checking the TCRdb D call of TRBD2 is not possible without DNA. Per germline, CDR1 MGHRA and CDR2 YSYEKL. The CDR3 length is 17 residues. CDR3 in amino acids: CASSQAGEGRQGETQYF.

The rearrangement joins TRBV23-1 to TRBJ2-3. TRBV23-1 is known as an ORF, though its function is uncertain. This CDR3 contains 13 residues. The CDR3 reads CASSQRVADTQYF.

The CDR3 reads CASSREEGTFYEQYF. This chain links TRBV4-1 with TRBJ2-7; the D call from TCRdb, TRBD2, cannot be confirmed without DNA. Per the germline V gene, CDR1 is MGHRA and CDR2 is YSYEKL. This CDR3 contains 15 residues.

The chain has TRBV4-2 and TRBJ2-5; TCRdb picks TRBD1, but there is no DNA to check that call. CDR1 and CDR2 from the germline V gene are LGHNA and YNFKEQ. The CDR3 contains 15 residues. The CDR3 protein is CASSPGQGPRETQYF.

V and J are TRBV7-2 and TRBJ2-7; the TCRdb D gene call, TRBD1, has no DNA to confirm it. Germline V gene lookup returns CDR1 SGHTA and CDR2 FQGNSA. The CDR3 is made up of 13 amino acids. The CDR3 is CASSIDRAYEQYF.

CDR3 residues: CASSQSGRSTDTQYF. The chain is built from TRBV12-3 or TRBV12-4 and TRBJ2-3; TCRdb gives TRBD2 as the D gene, but with no DNA this cannot be confirmed. The CDR3 totals 15 residues.

The chain joins TRBV28 to TRBJ2-2; TCRdb reports TRBD2, a call that lacks DNA to check it against. CDR3 size: 16 residues. Germline assignment: CDR1 MDHEN and CDR2 SYDVKM. The CDR3 sequence: CASIGGGAGDTGELFF.